Listed below are T cell receptor beta chains from one sample, sequenced in a study of blood T cell repertoires in COVID-19. Only in-frame clones appear in the TCRdb table, and some are missing; sequencing was by immunoSEQ multiplex PCR. Of a few hundred thousand clones in the sample, about nine tenths were seen once. Sequencing used PBMCs or T cells enriched from blood (not recorded which). Source of these receptors: an older woman who had recovered from COVID-19. Each CDR3 is given with its conserved first and last residue. A D gene is named only where the DNA matches it firmly. Size is omitted from some rows. Given values are once, few, many or a class for expanded clones.

>TRBJ1-2|NA|NA|TRBV5-1
TGCGCCAGCCGGGGGAATTCCGACTATGGCTACACCTTC
CASRGNSDYGYTF
>TRBJ1-4|NA|NA|TRBV3-1/TRBV3-2
TGTGCCAGCACCTGGGAGGGGAAACTGTTTTTT
CASTWEGKLFF
>TRBJ1-4|NA|NA|TRBV18
TGTGCCAGCTCACCGGGCATTAATGAAAAACTGTTTTTT
CASSPGINEKLFF
>TRBJ2-2|NA|NA|TRBV6-5
TGTGCCAGCAGTTCACAGGGCTCTGCCGGGGAGCTGTTTTTT
CASSSQGSAGELFF
>TRBJ1-2|NA|NA|TRBV6-5
TGTGCCAGCACCGACATCAACTATGGCTACACCTTC
CASTDINYGYTF
>TRBJ1-1|TRBD1|NA|TRBV6-5
TGTGCCAGCGAGAAGACAGGGGGAGAAACTGAAGCTTTCTTT
CASEKTGGETEAFF
>TRBJ1-1|TRBD1|NA|TRBV2
TGTGCCAGCACCAACACCGGACAGGGGGATGTTCCTGAAGCTTTCTTT
CASTNTGQGDVPEAFF
>TRBJ2-7|NA|NA|TRBV20-1
TGCAGTGGGCGAGACTCTGGCGAGCAGTACTTC
CSGRDSGEQYF
>TRBJ1-5|NA|NA|TRBV19
TGTGCCAGTATGCCGAGCGGAGGGGTTGGTCCCAACAATCAGCCCCAGCATTTT
CASMPSGGVGPNNQPQHF
>TRBJ1-2|TRBD1|NA|TRBV5-1
TGCGCCAGCAGCTTGGTTCCCAGCCCGGGACAGATCTATGGCTACACCTTC
CASSLVPSPGQIYGYTF
>TRBJ1-1|NA|NA|TRBV5-5
TGTGCCAGCAGCTTGGTGTCGGGGAAAGGCACTGAAGCTTTCTTT
CASSLVSGKGTEAFF
>TRBJ2-5|NA|NA|TRBV19
TGTGCCAGTAGCGGCCAAGAGACCCAGTACTTC
CASSGQETQYF
>TRBJ2-7|NA|NA|TRBV7-9
TGTGCCAGCAGCTCGTCCTCCTACGAGCAGTACTTC
CASSSSSYEQYF
>TRBJ2-7|TRBD2|NA|TRBV4-1
TGCGCCAGCAGCCAAGGCATAGCGGGAAAGGCCAGCCCCTACGAGCAGTACTTC
CASSQGIAGKASPYEQYF
>TRBJ1-6|NA|few|TRBV6-1
TGTGCCAGCAGTGAGGTAATGAGGGGACTTAATTCACCCCTCCACTTT
CASSEVMRGLNSPLHF
>TRBJ1-2|TRBD1|NA|TRBV5-1
TGCGCCAGCAGCTTACAGGGGATGGGCGGCTACACCTTC
CASSLQGMGGYTF
>TRBJ1-6|NA|NA|TRBV5-1
TGCGCCAGCAGCTTGCTTATGGAGGAGGGACCCCTCCACTTT
CASSLLMEEGPLHF
>TRBJ1-2|NA|NA|TRBV28
TGTGCCAGCAGTTTGGGCAGGCCTCAGGGCTATGGCTACACCTTC
CASSLGRPQGYGYTF
>TRBJ1-4|NA|NA|TRBV10-3
TGTGCCATCAGTGAGTCGAAGGGGTCTAATGAAAAACTGTTTTTT
CAISESKGSNEKLFF
>TRBJ1-1|NA|NA|TRBV3-1/TRBV3-2
TGTGCCAGCAGCCAAAACCCTAAGGGAGCTCTGGCTTTCTTT
CASSQNPKGALAFF
>TRBJ2-7|TRBD1|NA|TRBV6-5
TGTGCCAGCAGTCGCTACAGGGGTTCCTACGAGCAGTACTTC
CASSRYRGSYEQYF
>TRBJ2-3|TRBD1|NA|TRBV5-1
TGCGCCAGCAGCTTGTTCGGGTCCGGGACAGGGTTTAGCACAGATACGCAGTATTTT
CASSLFGSGTGFSTDTQYF
>TRBJ2-1|TRBD1|NA|TRBV29-1
TGCAGCGTCCGACGACCGGGACAGATGCCCTACAATGAGCAGTTCTTC
CSVRRPGQMPYNEQFF
>TRBJ1-3|NA|few|TRBV19
TGTGCCAGTAGTAGGGGAGTCGTCTCTGGAAACACCATATATTTT
CASSRGVVSGNTIYF
>TRBJ1-5|NA|NA|TRBV4-1
TGCGCCAGCAGCCCCGGTTGGGGACACAATCAGCCCCAGCATTTT
CASSPGWGHNQPQHF
>TRBJ1-5|TRBD1|NA|TRBV4-2
TGTGCCAGCAGCCAAGCCGGGACAGGGGTAAATCAGCCCCAGCATTTT
CASSQAGTGVNQPQHF
>TRBJ1-6|NA|NA|TRBV19
TGTGCCAGTAGTATAACGGCTCGGGGTCCGCCTAATTCACCCCTCCACTTT
CASSITARGPPNSPLHF
>TRBJ2-2|TRBD2|once|TRBV24-1
TGTGCCACCAGTGATTCAGCCGGGACTACAAACACCGGGGAGCTGTTTTTT
CATSDSAGTTNTGELFF
>TRBJ2-1|TRBD1|NA|TRBV2
TGTGCCAGCAGGACCTGGGACAGGTCTAATGAGCAGTTCTTC
CASRTWDRSNEQFF
>TRBJ1-5|NA|NA|TRBV5-6
TGTGCCAGCAGCTTCGGACAGCAGAATCAGCCCCAGCATTTT
CASSFGQQNQPQHF
>TRBJ1-4|NA|NA|TRBV2
TGTGCCAGCAGTGTTAAGGGGACTAATGAAAAACTGTTTTTT
CASSVKGTNEKLFF
>TRBJ2-7|TRBD2|NA|TRBV18
TGTGCCAGCTCAACCTCCTCAGCGGGAGAGCAGTACTTC
CASSTSSAGEQYF
>TRBJ1-5|TRBD1|NA|TRBV24-1
TGTGCCGCCCAGGGGGCGGGTCAGCCCCAGCATTTT
CAAQGAGQPQHF
>TRBJ2-7|TRBD1|NA|TRBV5-1
TGCGCCAGCACAAATCAACCGGGACAGGGTTCCCACGAGCAGTACTTC
CASTNQPGQGSHEQYF
>TRBJ1-1|NA|NA|TRBV10-3
TGTGCCATCAGCCCTAGCTGGGGGGAGGCTGAAGCTTTCTTT
CAISPSWGEAEAFF
>TRBJ2-7|TRBD1|NA|TRBV15
TGTGCCACCAGCAGGGGTAGGGACAGGGCCGAGCAGTACTTC
CATSRGRDRAEQYF
>TRBJ1-1|NA|NA|TRBV2
TGTGCCAGCAGCTATTTCACTGAAGCTTTCTTT
CASSYFTEAFF
>TRBJ2-7|NA|NA|TRBV10-2
TGCGCCAGCCATGACACCCCGGGAGTATACGAGCAGTACTTC
CASHDTPGVYEQYF
>TRBJ1-1|TRBD1|NA|TRBV2
TGTGCCAGCAGTAGGGACAGGGAAAACACTGAAGCTTTCTTT
CASSRDRENTEAFF
>TRBJ1-3|TRBD1|NA|TRBV18
TGTGCCAGCTCGCCCGGGACAGGGGAAAACACCATATATTTT
CASSPGTGENTIYF
>TRBJ2-6|NA|NA|TRBV18
TGTGCCAGCTCACCACCTCGGTCCGGGGCCAACGTCCTGACTTTC
CASSPPRSGANVLTF
>TRBJ1-2|NA|NA|TRBV6-5
TGTGCCAGCAGGGCCGGCGGGACTAACTATGGCTACACCTTC
CASRAGGTNYGYTF
>TRBJ1-1|NA|NA|TRBV5-1
TGCGCCAGCAGCTTGGACGGGGGGAACACTGAAGCTTTCTTT
CASSLDGGNTEAFF
>TRBJ2-5|TRBD2|once|TRBV5-1
TGCGCCAGCAGCCCCTGGGCGGGGGGCTCAAAGGAGACCCAGTACTTC
CASSPWAGGSKETQYF
>TRBJ1-2|NA|NA|TRBV5-5
TGTGCCAGCAGCTTGTATTTTGCGGCAGCTAACTATGGCTACACCTTC
CASSLYFAAANYGYTF
>TRBJ2-3|TRBD2|NA|TRBV5-5
TGTGCCAGCAGCTTGGAATCCCTAGCGGGGACAGATACGCAGTATTTT
CASSLESLAGTDTQYF
>TRBJ1-1|TRBD1|few|TRBV5-4
TGTGCCAGCGCGACAGGGTGGGAGTACACTGAAGCTTTCTTT
CASATGWEYTEAFF
>TRBJ1-4|TRBD1|NA|TRBV27
TGTGCCAGCAGTTCCAGGGGGTCGCCAAAACTGTTTTTT
CASSSRGSPKLFF
>TRBJ2-3|TRBD2|NA|TRBV24-1
TGTGCCACCAGTGGCCGGACTAGCCCCCGAGATACGCAGTATTTT
CATSGRTSPRDTQYF
>TRBJ2-4|NA|NA|TRBV5-1
TGCGCCAGCAGCTTGGGACATCCGTCATTAACCCTAGCCAAAAACATTCAGTACTTC
CASSLGHPSLTLAKNIQYF
>TRBJ2-2|NA|NA|TRBV27
TGTGCCAGCTCCATGGCCGGAGGGTACACCGGGGAGCTGTTTTTT
CASSMAGGYTGELFF
>TRBJ2-4|TRBD1|once|TRBV30
TGTGCCTGGACAGGGGGCGATTCCCCCAAAAACATTCAGTACTTC
CAWTGGDSPKNIQYF
>TRBJ2-2|TRBD1|NA|TRBV24-1
TGTGCCACCAGTGCCCGGACAGGGGTAAACACCGGGGAGCTGTTTTTT
CATSARTGVNTGELFF
>TRBJ1-1|NA|NA|TRBV4-1
TGCGCCAGCAGCCAAGTAGCGAACACTGAAGCTTTCTTT
CASSQVANTEAFF
>TRBJ1-2|TRBD1|NA|TRBV2
TGTGCCAGCAGGTACAGGGGGTCCTATGGCTACACCTTC
CASRYRGSYGYTF
>TRBJ2-4|TRBD2|NA|TRBV30
TGTGCCTGGAGTCCCCCAGGACTAGCGGGGCATAACATTCAGTACTTC
CAWSPPGLAGHNIQYF